This T cell receptor (beta chain) was identified during a study of cytomegalovirus exposure and HLA in healthy donors. On the study more broadly: Earlier work reported approximately 110 million unique TCR beta sequences from about 180 million T cells.

Germline values: CDR1 MNHNS, CDR2 SASEGT. With 2 bases removed from V and 8 bases from J, the gap between germline ends came to 12 bases. This CDR3 contains 13 residues. The PCR made use of 60 Vbeta and 13 Jbeta primers. Profiled with immunoSEQ multiplex PCR; TCRdb holds only in-frame clones, not every one. The sample includes tens of thousands of clones, approximately 69% of them seen just once. Worth noting for this clone: Other nucleotide sequences from this sample produce the same CDR3.

V gene TRBV6-1 combines with J gene TRBJ1-2; no clear D. The specimen sequenced was PBMCs. This TCR was recovered from a boy aged 5-17 years in good health and CMV-seropositive. CDR3 nucleotides: TGTGCCAGCAGTGAACGAGGGCTGGAGGGCTACACCTTC. This translates into CASSERGLEGYTF.